The 29 T cell receptor beta chains presented below share a single source sample, sequenced in a study of control samples from healthy donors and cancer patients. Clones were read by immunoSEQ multiplex PCR, and TCRdb kept only the in-frame ones, dropping some. This table has 80,000 to 100,000 clones, over 60% appearing once. Sequenced sample: blood. Receptors originate from a young woman in good health.

The rearrangement links TRBV24-1 to TRBJ2-5; D tentatively reads TRBD1 or TRBD2 (5 bases each). The ends were cut back, 3 bases at V and 4 bases at J, with 17 bases in the middle. The CDR3 is made up of 16 amino acids. The germline V gene has CDR1 KGHDR and CDR2 SFDVKD. CDR3 sequence reads: CATSDPTGTQAETQYF. The CDR3 DNA sequence: TGTGCCACCAGTGATCCGACCGGGACCCAGGCAGAGACCCAGTACTTC.

The V and J genes are TRBV29-1 and TRBJ2-7; 10 nucleotides line up with TRBD1. V was pared by 7 bases and J by 5 bases, with 8 bases of the junction left unmatched. This CDR3 has 13 residues. From germline, CDR1 is SQVTM and CDR2 ANQGSEA. For the CDR3, the DNA is TGCAGCGCCATGGGGACAGGGGCCCACGAGCAGTACTTC. Amino acid sequence: CSAMGTGAHEQYF.

The genes are TRBV10-3 and TRBJ2-1; D unresolved. With 1 base removed from V and 9 bases from J, the gap between germline ends came to 4 bases. Germline values: CDR1 ENHRY, CDR2 SYGVKD. The CDR3 covers 11 residues. CDR3 region: CAISEYGEQFF. The CDR3 region has the DNA TGTGCCATCAGTGAGTACGGTGAGCAGTTCTTC.

In regard to this clone: At one end the junction does not follow the germline gene, possibly because of a read error. The rearrangement uses TRBV7-7 and TRBJ2-7; D gene uncertain. This CDR3 has 15 amino acids. The germline V gene has CDR1 SSHAT and CDR2 FNYEAQ (reference sequence). In DNA form, the CDR3 reads TGTGCTAGCAGCCCAACCGCCCGGCCGTTCGACGAGCAGTACTTC. Translation: CASSPTARPFDEQYF.

A few counts support this clone. The rearrangement links TRBV2 to TRBJ2-1; 9 nucleotides agree with TRBD1. The germline V gene has CDR1 SNHLY and CDR2 FYNNEI. The CDR3 covers 13 residues. Trimming at V came to 7 bases and at J to 9 bases, leaving 7 bases not matched to a gene. The CDR3 sequence: CASITGQGGEQFF. The CDR3, as DNA: TGTGCCAGCATTACGGGACAGGGCGGTGAGCAGTTCTTC.

V is TRBV19 and J is TRBJ2-1; possible D gene TRBD1, 5 bases. V dropped 8 bases and J dropped 4 bases, with 12 bases sitting between them. Germline assignment: CDR1 LNHDA and CDR2 SQIVND (reference sequence). CDR3 length: 13 amino acids. The CDR3 spells CASSRQFYNEQFF. In nucleotides, the CDR3 is TGTGCCAGTTCTCGACAGTTTTACAATGAGCAGTTCTTC.

The chain uses TRBV19 and TRBJ1-6, with D perhaps TRBD1 (5 bases). The germline gives CDR1 LNHDA, CDR2 SQIVND (reference sequence). The CDR3 extends over 15 amino acids. Trimming removed 4 bases from V and 0 bases from J, with 7 bases in between. CDR3 amino acids: CASSTGTSYNSPLHF. CDR3 nucleotide sequence: TGTGCCAGTAGTACCGGGACCTCCTATAATTCACCCCTCCACTTT.

This clone turned up a few times. The rearrangement uses TRBV27 and TRBJ1-2; tentatively, D is TRBD1 (6 bases). This CDR3 comprises 14 residues. Germline assignment: CDR1 MNHEY and CDR2 SMNVEV (reference sequence). V shed 6 bases and J shed 0 bases, with 11 bases lying between them. CDR3 nucleotide sequence: TGTGCCAGCAGCCCTTACAGGGCTAACTATGGCTACACCTTC. This gives the protein CASSPYRANYGYTF.

The V and J genes are TRBV7-8 and TRBJ1-1; 9 bases map to TRBD1. The CDR3 extends over 12 amino acids. With V trimmed by 5 bases and J by 8 bases, 3 bases remained unmatched. The germline V gene has CDR1 SGHVS and CDR2 FQNEAQ. CDR3 DNA: TGTGCCAGCAGCCTGACAGGGGGGGAAGCTTTCTTT. Its translation is CASSLTGGEAFF. Drawing the rest from reference TRBV7-8 and TRBJ1-1, the complete variable domain is GAGVSQSPRYKVAKRGQDVALRCDPISGHVSLFWYQQALGQGPEFLTYFQNEAQLDKSGLPSDRFFAERPEGSVSTLKIQRTQQEDSAVYLCASSLTGGEAFFGQGTRLTVV.

This chain uses TRBV10-3 with TRBJ2-1; 10 nucleotides match TRBD1. This CDR3 has 14 residues. Germline-derived CDR1 and CDR2 are ENHRY and SYGVKD. Unmatched junction bases numbered 3, after V lost 8 bases and J lost 2 bases. The CDR3 bases are TGTGCCATCTCCGGGACAGGGGCCTACAATGAGCAGTTCTTC. Amino acids: CAISGTGAYNEQFF.

V gene TRBV7-2 combines with J gene TRBJ2-3; 11 nucleotides align to TRBD2. After removal of 1 base from V and 1 base from J, the junction contained 4 bases not matched to a gene. The germline V gene encodes CDR1 SGHTA and CDR2 FQGNSA. This CDR3 region has 17 residues. CDR3 coding DNA: TGTGCCAGCAGCTTAGGACTAGCGGGGTTCGGCACAGATACGCAGTATTTT. This translates into CASSLGLAGFGTDTQYF.

V gene TRBV18 combines with J gene TRBJ2-5, with a weak D call TRBD1 (6 bases). Germline values: CDR1 KGHSH, CDR2 LQKENI. This CDR3 has 13 residues. Trimming took off 3 bases at V and 4 bases at J, with 9 bases between the two ends. The CDR3 region is CASSPPRGETQYF. CDR3 nucleotides: TGTGCCAGCTCACCGCCCAGGGGAGAGACCCAGTACTTC. Full variable domain (outside the CDR3, taken from reference TRBV18 and TRBJ2-5): NAGVMQNPRHLVRRRGQEARLRCSPMKGHSHVYWYRQLPEEGLKFMVYLQKENIIDESGMPKERFSAEFPKEGPSILRIQQVVRGDSAAYFCASSPPRGETQYFGPGTRLLVL.

This rearrangement joins TRBV4-2 to TRBJ2-5; D possibly corresponds to TRBD1 (5 bases). CDR1 and CDR2 (germline): LGHNA, YNFKEQ. This CDR3 spans 13 amino acids. V dropped 2 bases and J dropped 1 base, with 5 bases sitting between them. CDR3 residues: CASSQRGQETQYF. In DNA, the CDR3 is TGTGCCAGCAGCCAAAGGGGCCAAGAGACCCAGTACTTC.

This clone is medium-sized in the sample. The chain couples TRBV2 to TRBJ2-2; D is perhaps TRBD2 (5 bases). CDR1 SNHLY and CDR2 FYNNEI come from the germline V gene. This CDR3 region has 11 residues. Trimming removed 8 bases from V and 8 bases from J, with 9 bases in between. The CDR3: CASGLWGELFF. The CDR3 bases are TGTGCCAGCGGACTTTGGGGGGAGCTGTTTTTT.

The V gene is TRBV7-9, the J gene TRBJ2-7; the match to TRBD1 covers 8 bases. The CDR3 is 15 amino acids. V dropped 2 bases and J dropped 6; count of bases not matched to a gene: 9. Germline-derived CDR1 and CDR2 are SEHNR and FQNEAQ (reference sequence). The CDR3 DNA follows: TGTGCCAGCAGCTTAAGCCAGGGGGCGGGTGGCGAGCAGTACTTC. It translates to CASSLSQGAGGEQYF.

The chain has TRBV7-2 and TRBJ1-2, with 7 bases fitting TRBD1. V was pared by 5 bases and J by 3 bases, with 6 bases of the junction left unmatched. The length of the CDR3 is 14 residues. CDR1 and CDR2 (germline): SGHTA, FQGNSA. The CDR3 loop is CASSTRRGDYGYTF. CDR3 nucleotide sequence: TGTGCCAGCAGCACTCGCAGGGGGGACTATGGCTACACCTTC. The full variable domain, in which reference TRBV7-2 and TRBJ1-2 provide the parts outside the CDR3, is GAGVSQSPSNKVTEKGKDVELRCDPISGHTALYWYRQSLGQGLEFLIYFQGNSAPDKSGLPSDRFSAERTGGSVSTLTIQRTQQEDSAVYLCASSTRRGDYGYTFGSGTRLTVV.

The chain joins TRBV5-1 to TRBJ1-1; no clear D. Germline loops: CDR1 SGHRS, CDR2 YFSETQ. The CDR3 is made up of 14 amino acids. Trimming took off 2 bases at V and 1 base at J, with 9 bases between the two ends. CDR3: CASSFEQRNTEAFF. In nucleotides, the CDR3 is TGCGCCAGCAGCTTTGAACAGAGGAACACTGAAGCTTTCTTT.

The V and J genes are TRBV6-6 and TRBJ2-1; D might be TRBD1 (6 bases). The germline V gene has CDR1 MNHNY and CDR2 SVGAGI (reference sequence). V lost 4 bases and J lost 10, with 8 bases in between. There are 11 residues in the CDR3. The CDR3 protein is CASSWGREQFF. Written as DNA, the CDR3 is TGTGCCAGCAGTTGGGGGCGAGAGCAGTTCTTC.

The CDR3 here is CASSPMGLAGGSYEQYF. CDR3 DNA sequence: TGTGCCAGCAGTCCCATGGGACTAGCGGGGGGTTCCTACGAGCAGTACTTC. V usage is TRBV6-6 and J usage is TRBJ2-7; 15 bases are shared with TRBD2. V trimming: 5 bases; J trimming: 1 base; junction bases outside the gene matches: 6. CDR1 is MNHNY, CDR2 SVGAGI, per germline (reference sequence). This CDR3 has 17 residues.

The gene calls are TRBV19 and TRBJ2-3; TRBD1 might be the D (5 bases). V was trimmed by 2 bases and J by 3 bases, leaving 15 bases between them. CDR1 and CDR2 (germline): LNHDA, SQIVND (reference sequence). There are 16 residues in the CDR3. DNA for the CDR3: TGTGCCAGTAGTATACAGACAGCTAGGGGAACAGATACGCAGTATTTT. This translates into CASSIQTARGTDTQYF.

The chain employs TRBV14 and TRBJ2-1; unclear D gene. Trimming pared 0 bases from V and 10 bases from J, leaving 16 bases between. CDR1 is SGHDN, CDR2 FVKESK, per germline. The CDR3 consists of 15 residues. The CDR3 spells CASSQESHPNREQFF. In DNA form, the CDR3 reads TGTGCCAGCAGCCAAGAATCACACCCTAACCGCGAGCAGTTCTTC.

This clone was seen more than once but under ten times. The genes are TRBV7-8 and TRBJ1-6, with TRBD1 identical over 8 bases. Trimming at V came to 6 bases and at J to 8 bases, leaving 3 bases not matched to a gene. CDR1 is SGHVS and CDR2 is FQNEAQ in the germline V gene. This CDR3 region has 13 residues. The CDR3, as DNA: TGTGCCAGCAGGGACAGGGTATATTCACCCCTCCACTTT. Translated: CASRDRVYSPLHF.

This chain uses TRBV9 with TRBJ2-7; D gene ambiguous. Germline CDR1 SGDLS, CDR2 YYNGEE. The CDR3 extends over 15 amino acids. The V end was cut by 0 bases, the J end by 4 bases, with 14 bases between. Here the CDR3 DNA reads TGTGCCAGCAGCGTAGTGCCAGGATCGCTTTACGAGCAGTACTTC. It yields the protein CASSVVPGSLYEQYF. Full variable domain (missing parts from reference TRBV9 and TRBJ2-7): DSGVTQTPKHLITATGQRVTLRCSPRSGDLSVYWYQQSLDQGLQFLIQYYNGEERAKGNILERFSAQQFPDLHSELNLSSLELGDSALYFCASSVVPGSLYEQYFGPGTRLTVT.

The V and J genes are TRBV6-2 or TRBV6-3 and TRBJ2-3, with TRBD1 matching over 8 bases. The J segment lost 3 bases and the V segment lost 0 bases, leaving 8 bases of the junction unmatched. Germline V lookup: CDR1 MNHEY, CDR2 SVGEGT. This CDR3 has 17 residues. Here the CDR3 reads CASSYSPGGAGTDTQYF. CDR3 DNA sequence: TGTGCCAGCAGTTACTCTCCAGGGGGCGCGGGAACAGATACGCAGTATTTT.

The genes are TRBV5-5 and TRBJ1-2; 7 positions agree with TRBD1. This CDR3 has 16 amino acids. Germline V gene sequence: CDR1 SGHKS, CDR2 YYEKEE (reference sequence). J lost 1 base, V lost 4 bases, and 10 bases had no gene match. Here the CDR3 reads CASSLAPGQNNYGYTF. The DNA for the CDR3 is TGTGCCAGCAGCCTAGCCCCGGGACAGAATAACTATGGCTACACCTTC.

In its sample, this clone was seen once. V is TRBV27 and J is TRBJ2-7; the D is unclear. Germline-derived CDR1 and CDR2 are MNHEY and SMNVEV (reference sequence). This CDR3 region has 13 residues. The V end was cut by 2 bases, the J end by 1 base, with 6 bases between. CDR3 residues: CASSLTDSYEQYF. CDR3 DNA sequence: TGTGCCAGCAGTTTAACGGATTCCTACGAGCAGTACTTC.

V is TRBV5-4 and J is TRBJ1-2, with TRBD1 matching over 9 bases. CDR1 SGHNT and CDR2 YYREEE come from the germline V gene (reference sequence). The CDR3 totals 14 residues. V lost 5 bases, J lost 2 bases, and 4 bases stayed unmatched. The CDR3 DNA follows: TGTGCCAGCAGTTCCGGGACAGGGAACTATGGCTACACCTTC. Translated: CASSSGTGNYGYTF.

The rearrangement uses TRBV5-1 and TRBJ2-3, with D perhaps TRBD2 (5 bases). V lost 5 bases and J 5 bases, leaving 21 bases between the germline ends. The germline CDR1 and CDR2 sequences are SGHRS and YFSETQ. The CDR3 has 16 residues. CDR3 residues: CASRNAGTLGGDTQYF. In DNA form, the CDR3 reads TGCGCCAGCAGAAATGCGGGCACACTAGGCGGAGATACGCAGTATTTT.

CDR3 in amino acids: CAWRERGGRNEQYF. The CDR3 coding sequence is TGTGCCTGGAGAGAGCGGGGGGGCCGAAACGAGCAGTACTTC. This rearrangement joins TRBV30 to TRBJ2-7; TRBD2 agrees at 10 bases. Germline loops: CDR1 GTSNPN, CDR2 SVGIG (reference sequence). CDR3 length: 14 amino acids. The junction had 7 bases not matched to a gene; V was cut back by 3 bases and J by 5 bases.